This T cell receptor (beta chain) is drawn from a study of T cells after yellow fever vaccination. Study observations and caveats: Abundant bulk-derived clonotypes could contaminate FACS-sorted repertoires.

Generation of TCR cDNA used 5'RACE template switching (which added a universal primer site and UMIs). TCRdb recomputed calls from the 5' RACE reads with MiXCR, one row per CDR3 protein. The top ten hold 15% to 20% of the sample, which has roughly 400,000 distinct CDR3 sequences, roughly a sixth seen once. The CDR3 has 13 amino acids. Trimming stripped 6 bases from V and 3 bases from J, with 11 bases between. Of note for this clonotype: Its antigen remains unidentified.

The receptor comes from a man between 18 and 29 years old who received the YFV17D yellow fever vaccine. Sequencing was performed on PBMCs, taken before the yellow fever booster vaccination. The genes are TRBV12-3 or TRBV12-4 and TRBJ1-1; a possible D gene is TRBD1 (5 bases). The CDR3 DNA sequence: TGTGCCAGCAGCGGGACGGGGCACACTGAAGCTTTCTTT. Protein product: CASSGTGHTEAFF.